Many counts were recorded for the clone carrying this T cell receptor beta chain. What it binds is unknown. The data were taken from a study of T cells in Graves' hyperthyroidism and ophthalmopathy. Study observations and caveats: Ophthalmopathy stood apart from stable hyperthyroidism in a 13 V-J model.

Among the patients, aged 18 to 65, hyperthyroidism was newly diagnosed and had lasted under 2 months. Lactation, pregnancy, other autoimmune disease or uncontrolled infection led to exclusion of patients. This CDR3 region has 13 residues. Trimming took off 1 base at V and 7 bases at J, with 5 bases between the two ends. RNA transcripts gave rise to amplified TCR beta CDR3 regions. With the HTBI primer set, the TCR CDR3 went through a first round of RT-PCR. TCRdb reprocessed the multiplex PCR reads via MiXCR and lists one record per CDR3 protein. The sample shows fewer than 500,000 distinct CDR3 sequences, 13% of them seen only once.

Specimen: blood. V gene TRBV12-3 or TRBV12-4 combines with J gene TRBJ1-6; tentatively, D is TRBD1 (5 bases). The TCR originated in a man aged 30-40 years with Graves' hyperthyroidism that later progressed to Graves' ophthalmopathy. The chain's CDR3 is CASSLGGNSPLHF. For the CDR3, the DNA is TGTGCCAGCAGTTTAGGGGGCAATTCACCCCTCCACTTT.